This T cell receptor (beta chain) was retrieved from a study of blood T cell repertoires in COVID-19. With regard to this clone: The same CDR3 can be traced to other DNA sequences in this sample.

As processed by the authors: Reference gene primer amplification gave nucleated cell count estimates. Sequencing used immunoSEQ multiplex PCR; TCRdb keeps in-frame clones, though not all of them. D and trimming were read from the DNA, whereas the V and J calls and clone size are those reported in that table. The table lists approximately 450,000 clones, roughly nine tenths of them singletons. Germline-derived CDR1 and CDR2 are SGHRS and YFSETQ. J was trimmed by 7 bases and V by 0 bases; bases with no gene match: 5. CDR3 size: 15 residues. Sequences were obtained from PBMCs or T cells enriched from blood (not recorded which). V gene TRBV5-1 combines with J gene TRBJ2-1; 9 nucleotides align to TRBD1. This receptor was taken from a woman aged 18-35 years with acute COVID-19. CDR3 in amino acids: CASSLAGQGYNEQFF. The CDR3 nucleotides read TGCGCCAGCAGCTTGGCGGGACAGGGTTATAATGAGCAGTTCTTC.